Shown below are 16 T cell receptor beta chains from a single sample sequenced in a study of CD8+CD57+ T cells in acquired aplastic anemia (dated by TCRdb to between 2017 and 2018). Sequencing was performed on an Illumina HiSeq 2000. Profiling of TCR beta VDJ combinations and CDR3 sequences used genomic DNA as the template. TCRdb reran the public reads through fastp at Q25 and MiXCR, keeping productive beta chains. Merged by CDR3 protein, the rows form single entries marked with the most common genes and DNA. The sample yields about 160,000 distinct CDR3 sequences; about 48% were counted once. Under 1.2% of the sample is in the top ten clones. Sequencing input: sorted CD4+, CD8+, or CD8+CD57+ T cells (not recorded which) from PBMCs. The receptor set was obtained from a human donor in good health.

This clonotype has a handful of counts. The chain has TRBV3-1 and TRBJ1-2; D is possibly TRBD1 (5 bases). Per the germline V gene, CDR1 is LGHDT and CDR2 is YNNKEL (reference sequence). The CDR3 contains 15 residues. Trimming pared 4 bases from V and 0 bases from J, leaving 12 bases between. Here the CDR3 reads CASSPMPGPNYGYTF. CDR3 coding DNA: TGTGCCAGCAGCCCGATGCCGGGGCCTAACTATGGCTACACCTTC. The full variable domain, with the rest looked up from reference TRBV3-1 and TRBJ1-2, is DTAVSQTPKYLVTQMGNDKSIKCEQNLGHDTMYWYKQDSKKFLKIMFSYNNKELIINETVPNRFSPKSPDKAHLNLHINSLELGDSAVYFCASSPMPGPNYGYTFGSGTRLTVV.

In this sample, this clonotype turned up many times. The chain employs TRBV7-2 and TRBJ1-1; D is unresolved. Germline assignment: CDR1 SGHTA and CDR2 FQGNSA. This CDR3 has 14 amino acids. V was trimmed by 2 bases and J by 8 bases, leaving 15 bases between them. The DNA for the CDR3 is TGTGCCAGCAGCTTATTTCTCGACGGGCCAGAAGCTTTCTTT. Its translation: CASSLFLDGPEAFF.

This clonotype was counted many times. V and J are TRBV4-1 and TRBJ1-5, with 7 positions matching TRBD1. CDR3 length equals 15 residues. Germline V lookup: CDR1 MGHRA, CDR2 YSYEKL. J was trimmed by 6 bases and V by 2 bases; bases with no gene match: 7. Here the CDR3 reads CASSQSTGTGQPQHF. The CDR3 DNA reads as TGCGCCAGCAGCCAATCGACAGGGACCGGTCAGCCCCAGCATTTT.

The chain recombines TRBV29-1 with TRBJ2-3, with 9 bases that match TRBD1. The CDR3 is 15 residues long. From germline, CDR1 is SQVTM and CDR2 ANQGSEA. Trimming removed 4 bases from V and 3 bases from J; junction bases left unmatched: 8. The CDR3 region is CSVATGTGRTDTQYF. DNA for the CDR3: TGCAGCGTTGCCACCGGGACAGGGAGAACAGATACGCAGTATTTT.

Of note for this clonotype: This sequence may be a read error, since a much larger clone differs from it by one base. This chain connects TRBV3-1 to TRBJ2-7; D is tentatively TRBD1 or TRBD2 (6 bases each). Germline CDR1 and CDR2: LGHDT and YNNKEL (reference sequence). This CDR3 region has 14 residues. The CDR3 nucleotides are TGTGCCAGCAGCGCCGGACCGGGGGCTGACGAGCAGCACTTC. Protein sequence: CASSAGPGADEQHF.

This clonotype was counted ten times or more. The CDR3 sequence is CASRGGGWAQYF. Written as DNA, the CDR3 is TGTGCCAGCAGGGGGGGGGGTTGGGCCCAGTACTTC. The J gene is TRBJ2-5, the V gene TRBV12-3 or TRBV12-4; 7 bases fit TRBD2. The V segment lost 6 bases and the J segment 9 bases; nucleotides outside the gene matches: 7. The CDR3 is 12 residues long.

CDR3 sequence reads: CASSEFGGNTEAFF. The CDR3 nucleotides read TGTGCCAGCAGTGAATTTGGAGGGAACACTGAAGCTTTCTTT. V and J are TRBV25-1 and TRBJ1-1; D uncertain. The CDR3 is 14 residues long. Trimming cost V 1 base and J 1 base, with 7 bases left between them. From germline, CDR1 is MGHDK and CDR2 SYGVNS. Using reference TRBV25-1 and TRBJ1-1 for the parts outside the CDR3, the full variable domain is EADIYQTPRYLVIGTGKKITLECSQTMGHDKMYWYQQDPGMELHLIHYSYGVNSTEKGDLSSESTVSRIRTEHFPLTLESARPSHTSQYLCASSEFGGNTEAFFGQGTRLTVV.

The rearrangement uses TRBV15 and TRBJ1-1; D possibly corresponds to TRBD1 (5 bases). The germline V and J ends were trimmed by 0 bases and 8 bases, with 16 bases remaining between them. There are 15 residues in the CDR3. CDR1 is LNHNV and CDR2 is YYDKDF in the germline V gene (reference sequence). The CDR3 here is CATSRDPGGRVEAFF. The CDR3 nucleotides are TGTGCCACCAGCAGAGATCCGGGGGGGAGGGTGGAAGCTTTCTTT.

This clonotype was counted ten times or more. This chain connects TRBV29-1 to TRBJ2-2; 8 bases map to TRBD1. From germline, CDR1 is SQVTM and CDR2 ANQGSEA. The CDR3 is 16 amino acids. V was clipped by 3 bases and J by 4 bases; unmatched bases: 10. CDR3 nucleotide sequence: TGCAGCGTTGATAGGAGTGGACAGGGCTCCACCGGGGAGCTGTTTTTT. Protein product: CSVDRSGQGSTGELFF.

This clonotype was picked up a small number of times. The rearrangement links TRBV28 to TRBJ1-2; 11 bases fit TRBD1. The junction had 8 bases not matched to a gene; V was cut back by 4 bases and J by 7 bases. This CDR3 comprises 15 residues. CDR1 and CDR2 (germline): MDHEN, SYDVKM. CDR3 sequence reads: CASSSDGQGARGYTF. The CDR3 region has the DNA TGTGCCAGCAGTTCGGACGGACAGGGGGCGCGTGGCTACACCTTC.

Only a few counts were recorded for this clonotype. The chain couples TRBV29-1 to TRBJ2-7, with D perhaps matching TRBD1 (6 bases). Trimming removed 4 bases at V and 0 bases at J, with 10 bases between. Germline-derived CDR1 and CDR2 are SQVTM and ANQGSEA. CDR3 length equals 13 residues. In DNA, the CDR3 is TGCAGCGTTGTAACAGGGAGCTCCTACGAGCAGTACTTC. Amino acid sequence: CSVVTGSSYEQYF.

This clonotype has a handful of counts. The gene calls are TRBV28 and TRBJ1-6; TRBD1 matches at 9 bases. The CDR3 has 15 amino acids. Trimming removed 2 bases from V and 8 bases from J; junction bases left unmatched: 4. From germline, CDR1 is MDHEN and CDR2 SYDVKM. In DNA form, the CDR3 reads TGTGCCAGCAGTTTAGTCGGGACAGGGTATTCACCCCTCCACTTT. Protein sequence: CASSLVGTGYSPLHF.

This clonotype was seen repeatedly, ten times or more. The chain couples TRBV10-3 to TRBJ2-1; 8 bases map to TRBD1. V lost 6 bases, J lost 3 bases, and 4 bases stayed unmatched. The length of the CDR3 is 14 residues. Germline V gene lookup returns CDR1 ENHRY and CDR2 SYGVKD. The CDR3 DNA reads TGTGCCATCAGGAAGACAGGGGACTACAATGAGCAGTTCTTC. Encoded protein: CAIRKTGDYNEQFF.

This clonotype was recorded only once. J is TRBJ2-1 and V is TRBV10-3; 9 bases map to TRBD1. In germline, CDR1 is ENHRY, CDR2 SYGVKD. V lost 10 bases and J lost 4; bases outside the gene matches: 8. This CDR3 has 14 residues. The CDR3, as DNA: TGTGCCACCGATGGACAGGGGCTATACAATGAGCAGTTCTTC. Its protein is CATDGQGLYNEQFF.

The chain couples TRBV19 to TRBJ2-7; the D gene is possibly TRBD1 (6 bases). From germline, CDR1 is LNHDA and CDR2 SQIVND (reference sequence). This CDR3 spans 12 amino acids. Trimming stripped 5 bases from V and 5 bases from J, with 10 bases between. CDR3 in amino acids: CASSRHRDEQYF. Here the CDR3 DNA reads TGTGCCAGTAGTCGGCACAGGGACGAGCAGTACTTC.

In its sample, this clonotype was seen many times. CDR3 in amino acids: CASSIVSGFYGYTF. The CDR3 DNA reads as TGTGCCAGTAGTATAGTAAGTGGCTTCTATGGCTACACCTTC. This chain uses TRBV19 with TRBJ1-2; D not certain. The CDR3 runs 14 residues. The germline V gene has CDR1 LNHDA and CDR2 SQIVND (reference sequence). Between the trimmed V and J ends, which lost 1 base and 4 bases, there was a span of 10 bases.